This T cell receptor (beta chain) is from a study of PD-1 blockade in classical Hodgkin lymphoma. Study findings and constraints: As was reported, newly diagnosed patients showed lower baseline TCR diversity than healthy donors did. Causes of the repertoire differences remain undefined, possibly disease activity or prior therapy. Unlike CD8+ TCR diversity, which did not rise significantly by C4D1, CD4+ TCR diversity did.

The method was immunoSEQ multiplex PCR; TCRdb's version includes in-frame clones alone and lacks a portion of them. The data show about 96,000 clones, about 92% seen once. Note on this clone: Its specificity is unknown.

CDR3 length: 11 residues. V lost 5 bases and J 5 bases, leaving 6 bases between the germline ends. From germline, CDR1 is DFQATT and CDR2 SNEGSKA (reference sequence). Time point meaning: cycle 4 day 1 (C4D1), after more than 5 weeks of nivolumab. Each and every patient relapsed after autologous stem cell transplantation, and patients got differing brentuximab vedotin exposure. When best responses were assessed, they were complete response, partial response or progressive disease. The sample consisted of peripheral blood mononuclear cells (PBMCs), taken before the fourth cycle of nivolumab. This TCR was recovered from a human donor with classical Hodgkin lymphoma. The chain joins TRBV20-1 to TRBJ2-2; D remains ambiguous. The CDR3 loop is CSALRTGELFF. The CDR3 coding sequence is TGCAGTGCTCTCCGGACCGGGGAGCTGTTTTTT.